Included here is one TCR beta chain sequence, with context. In the original processing: Reference gene primer amplification yielded estimated nucleated cell counts. The method was immunoSEQ multiplex PCR; TCRdb's version includes in-frame clones alone and lacks a portion of them. V, J and clone size reflect that table, while D and trimming were determined from the DNA. The repertoire holds about 67,000 clones, with less than 90% as singletons. The entry originates in a study of blood T cell repertoires in COVID-19. Background on the study: Sample material is recorded as cDNA or gDNA derived from T cells, B-cell-depleted T cells, or PBMCs.

V was clipped by 0 bases and J by 0 bases, with 7 bases between them. The CDR3 is 15 residues long. Germline V gene sequence: CDR1 LGHNA, CDR2 YSLEER. The sequence came from a man between 45 and 60 years old with active COVID-19. The rearrangement joins TRBV4-3 to TRBJ2-3; D not resolved. The sequenced sample was peripheral blood. The CDR3 DNA follows: TGCGCCAGCAGCCAAGAGGCTTGGAGCACAGATACGCAGTATTTT. Its protein product is CASSQEAWSTDTQYF.